Sequencing of this T cell receptor (beta chain) was carried out in a study of spatial heterogeneity in lung cancer (dated by TCRdb to between 2018 and 2021). At the level of the whole study: Donors were around 71 patients with early-stage, untreated non-small cell lung cancer from the lung TRACERx cohort. The study linked features of the TCR repertoire to counts of nonsynonymous mutations, which were determined by whole-exome sequencing of tumor tissue. The study quantitatively compared TCR alpha and beta repertoires across multiple tumor regions, matched nontumor lung and blood in non-small cell lung cancer. In the raw uncorrected reads, each unique combination of TCR and UMI appeared more than ten times on average. Follow-up PBMC samples were sequenced whenever available, with a median time to follow-up of around two years after resection. Both alpha and beta chains were TCR-sequenced in 200 to 250 tumor regions, approximately 64 matched nontumor lung samples and over 55 PBMC samples obtained at surgery. Beta-chain transcripts were consistently detected in greater numbers than alpha-chain transcripts, which likely reflects a higher abundance of beta-chain transcripts. The investigation overall reported the following: Ubiquitous expanded tumor TCRs showed up in blood more often at tumor resection than at routine follow-up. Additional single-cell paired TCR alpha and beta sequencing was considered necessary to confirm, at a functional level, the hypothesis that regional TCRs recognize regional mutations. Comparisons of baseline and follow-up blood repertoires included only around 15 patients.

Libraries came from 5' RACE. This sample was sequenced with a NextSeq 500. The TCR library protocol attached a unique molecular identifier to each TCR cDNA molecule to allow correction of PCR and sequencing errors. The authors' pipeline ran thus. TCR identification, UMI-based error correction and CDR3 extraction were performed with Decombinator tools. Expanded TCRs were defined as those above a frequency of 2 per 1,000, corresponding to the top 1% of the tumor frequency distribution. Renyi diversity was calculated using the R vegan package after each repertoire was subsampled 100 times to 5,000 TCRs. To build CDR3 similarity networks, amino acid triplet string-kernel similarity was used, and CDR3s were connected when their pairwise similarity was above 0.82. TCRdb cleaned the public reads at Q25 with fastp, built clones with MiXCR and kept in-frame beta chains. Each record represents a unique CDR3 protein, reported with the most common genes and DNA among its rows. These V and J calls rely on TCRdb rather than the paper's analysis. Across this sample there are tens of thousands of distinct CDR3 sequences, with roughly a fifth seen only once. In total, the top ten clones hold 21% of the sample.

V is trimmed back by 6 bases and J by 6 bases, and the junction contains 8 bases that no gene match accounts for. Including cysteine and valine, the CDR3 has 13 amino acids. The kept DNA is CDR3 alone, 39 bases in frame from the first base. What the time point label conveys for this sample: blood at routine non-recurrence follow-up after resection. TCR sequencing used whole RNA extracted from tumor and nontumor lung tissue, or from cryopreserved PBMC samples, without cell sorting. Only patients with enough RNA available from two or more tumor regions were chosen for TCR sequencing. This clonotype occurred a few times. The specificity of this receptor is unknown. It has no much larger one-base neighbor in the sample; base qualities were not kept.

Source: PBMCs, taken at follow-up. This receptor was obtained from a male donor with early-stage non-small cell lung cancer. The rearranged chain carries TRBV12-3 or TRBV12-4 and TRBJ2-7; TRBD2 agrees with 7 junctional bases. The bases are TGTGCCAGCAGCCTTGCGGGGGATGGCGAGCAGTACGTC. Its protein reads: CASSLAGDGEQYV.